Sequencing of this TCR beta chain was carried out in a study of CD8 T cells in Susac syndrome. Study-wide findings and caveats: An acknowledgment was made by the study that its TCR sequencing and HLA analysis involved relatively few individuals.

Sequencing of TCR beta was performed on blood CD8+ and CD4+ T cells. Germline CDR1 is SEHNR and CDR2 is FQNEAQ (reference sequence). The V end was cut by 6 bases, the J end by 0 bases, with 11 bases between. The CDR3 spans 14 residues. Worth noting for this clonotype: The antigen remains unidentified.

Reverse transcription used about 0.45 to 1 ug RNA and random hexamers. TCR beta CDR3 was amplified by immunoSEQ multiplex PCR. This amplification extended across 54 Vbeta and 13 Jbeta segments. TCRdb recomputed calls from the immunoSEQ multiplex PCR reads with MiXCR, one row per CDR3 protein. The sample lists around 190,000 distinct CDR3 sequences, roughly 96% seen once, with roughly 0.16% in the top ten. The sequence was obtained from a human donor with multiple sclerosis. The gene calls are TRBV7-9 and TRBJ2-5; D gene uncertain. Sequencing input: CD8+ T cells from PBMCs. CDR3 DNA sequence: TGTGCCAGCAGGGGTTTGGTCGACCAAGAGACCCAGTACTTC. Protein sequence: CASRGLVDQETQYF.